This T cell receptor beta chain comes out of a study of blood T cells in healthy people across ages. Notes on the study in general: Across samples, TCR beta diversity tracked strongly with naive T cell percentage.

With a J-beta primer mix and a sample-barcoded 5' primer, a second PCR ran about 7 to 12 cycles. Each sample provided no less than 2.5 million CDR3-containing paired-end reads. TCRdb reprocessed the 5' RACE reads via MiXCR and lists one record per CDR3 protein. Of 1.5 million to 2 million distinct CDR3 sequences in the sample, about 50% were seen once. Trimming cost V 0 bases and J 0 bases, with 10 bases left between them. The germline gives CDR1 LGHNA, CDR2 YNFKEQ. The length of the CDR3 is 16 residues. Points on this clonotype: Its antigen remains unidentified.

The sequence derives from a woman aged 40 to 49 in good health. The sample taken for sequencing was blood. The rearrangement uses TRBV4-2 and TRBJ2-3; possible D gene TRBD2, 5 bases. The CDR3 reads CASSQDHGVSTDTQYF. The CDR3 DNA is TGTGCCAGCAGCCAAGATCACGGGGTTAGCACAGATACGCAGTATTTT.